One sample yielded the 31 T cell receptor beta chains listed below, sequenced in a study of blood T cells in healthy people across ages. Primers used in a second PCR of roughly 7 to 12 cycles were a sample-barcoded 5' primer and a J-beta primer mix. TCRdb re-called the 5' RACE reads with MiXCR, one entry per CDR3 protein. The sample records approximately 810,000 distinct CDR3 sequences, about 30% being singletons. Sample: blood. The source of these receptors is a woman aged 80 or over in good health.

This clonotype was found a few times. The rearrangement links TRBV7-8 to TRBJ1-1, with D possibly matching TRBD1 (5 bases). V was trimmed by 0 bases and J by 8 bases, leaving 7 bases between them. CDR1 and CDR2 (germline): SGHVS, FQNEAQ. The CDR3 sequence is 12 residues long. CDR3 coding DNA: TGTGCCAGCAGCTTAGCCCAGGGCGAAGCTTTCTTT. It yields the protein CASSLAQGEAFF.

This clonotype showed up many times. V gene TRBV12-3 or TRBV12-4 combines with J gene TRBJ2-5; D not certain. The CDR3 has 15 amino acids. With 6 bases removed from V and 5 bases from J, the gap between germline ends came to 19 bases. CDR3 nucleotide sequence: TGTGCCAGCAGAAGGACCGCTTCGAGGTTGGAGACCCAGTACTTC. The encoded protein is CASRRTASRLETQYF.

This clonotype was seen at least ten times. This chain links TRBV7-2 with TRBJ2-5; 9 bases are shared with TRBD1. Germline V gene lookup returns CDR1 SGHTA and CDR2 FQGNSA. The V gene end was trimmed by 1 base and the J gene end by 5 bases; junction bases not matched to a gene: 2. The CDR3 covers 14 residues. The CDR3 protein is CASSLDRGHETQYF. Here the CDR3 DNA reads TGTGCCAGCAGCTTAGACAGGGGGCACGAGACCCAGTACTTC.

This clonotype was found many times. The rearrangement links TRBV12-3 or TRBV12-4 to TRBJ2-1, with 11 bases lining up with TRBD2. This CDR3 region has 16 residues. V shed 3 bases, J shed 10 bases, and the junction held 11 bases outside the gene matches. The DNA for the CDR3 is TGTGCCAGCAGTTTCTACCATAGCGGGGGGGCGAAGGAGCAGTTCTTC. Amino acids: CASSFYHSGGAKEQFF.

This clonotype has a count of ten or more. CDR3 loop: CASSALVGGSFF. DNA for the CDR3: TGTGCCAGCAGTGCCCTTGTGGGGGGGTCGTTCTTC. This rearrangement joins TRBV25-1 to TRBJ2-1, with 7 nucleotides matching TRBD2. V lost 4 bases and J lost 15; bases outside the gene matches: 9. Germline CDR1 reads MGHDK; CDR2 reads SYGVNS. The CDR3 is 12 residues long.

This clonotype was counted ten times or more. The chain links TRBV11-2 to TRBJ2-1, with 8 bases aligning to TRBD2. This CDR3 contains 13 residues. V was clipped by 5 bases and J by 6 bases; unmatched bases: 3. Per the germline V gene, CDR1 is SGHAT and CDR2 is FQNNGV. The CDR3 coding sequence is TGTGCCAGCAGCCCCGGGACTAGCAATGAGCAGTTCTTC. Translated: CASSPGTSNEQFF.

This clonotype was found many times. The CDR3 coding sequence is TGTGCCAGCAGCCAAGAGGGCATGGTAACGGGCTACACCTTC. It codes for CASSQEGMVTGYTF. J is TRBJ1-2 and V is TRBV3-1, with D unclear. The CDR3 contains 14 residues. CDR1 is LGHDT and CDR2 is YNNKEL in the germline V gene (reference sequence). V dropped 0 bases and J dropped 8 bases, with 13 bases sitting between them. The full variable domain, completed using reference TRBV3-1 and TRBJ1-2, is DTAVSQTPKYLVTQMGNDKSIKCEQNLGHDTMYWYKQDSKKFLKIMFSYNNKELIINETVPNRFSPKSPDKAHLNLHINSLELGDSAVYFCASSQEGMVTGYTFGSGTRLTVV.

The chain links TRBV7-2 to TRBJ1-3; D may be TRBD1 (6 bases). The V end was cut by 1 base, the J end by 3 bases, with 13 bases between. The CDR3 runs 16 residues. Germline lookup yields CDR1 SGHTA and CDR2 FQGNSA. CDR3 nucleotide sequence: TGTGCCAGCAGCTTAGTGAGGGGGGCGTTTGGAAACACCATATATTTT. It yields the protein CASSLVRGAFGNTIYF. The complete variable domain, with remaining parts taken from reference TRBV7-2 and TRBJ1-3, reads GAGVSQSPSNKVTEKGKDVELRCDPISGHTALYWYRQSLGQGLEFLIYFQGNSAPDKSGLPSDRFSAERTGGSVSTLTIQRTQQEDSAVYLCASSLVRGAFGNTIYFGEGSWLTVV.

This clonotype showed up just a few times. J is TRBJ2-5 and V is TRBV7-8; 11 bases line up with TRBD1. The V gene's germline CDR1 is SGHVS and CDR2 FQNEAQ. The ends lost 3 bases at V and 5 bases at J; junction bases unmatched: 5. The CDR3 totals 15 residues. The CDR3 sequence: CASSLDRGLTETQYF. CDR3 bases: TGTGCCAGCAGCTTGGACAGGGGGCTGACGGAGACCCAGTACTTC.

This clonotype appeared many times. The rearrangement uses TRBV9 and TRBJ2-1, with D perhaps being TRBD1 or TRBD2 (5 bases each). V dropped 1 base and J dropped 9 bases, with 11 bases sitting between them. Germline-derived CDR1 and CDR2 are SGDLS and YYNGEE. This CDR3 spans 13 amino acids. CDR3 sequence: CASSVRDPGEQFF. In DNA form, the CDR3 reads TGTGCCAGCAGCGTACGGGACCCTGGTGAGCAGTTCTTC. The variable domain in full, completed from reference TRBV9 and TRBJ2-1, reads DSGVTQTPKHLITATGQRVTLRCSPRSGDLSVYWYQQSLDQGLQFLIQYYNGEERAKGNILERFSAQQFPDLHSELNLSSLELGDSALYFCASSVRDPGEQFFGPGTRLTVL.

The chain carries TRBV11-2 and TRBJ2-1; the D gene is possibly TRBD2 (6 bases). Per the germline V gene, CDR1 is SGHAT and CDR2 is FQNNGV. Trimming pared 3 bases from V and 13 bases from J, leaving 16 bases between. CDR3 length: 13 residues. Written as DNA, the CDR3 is TGTGCCAGCAGCTTGGGTTCGGGAGAGACCCAGTTCTTC. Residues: CASSLGSGETQFF.

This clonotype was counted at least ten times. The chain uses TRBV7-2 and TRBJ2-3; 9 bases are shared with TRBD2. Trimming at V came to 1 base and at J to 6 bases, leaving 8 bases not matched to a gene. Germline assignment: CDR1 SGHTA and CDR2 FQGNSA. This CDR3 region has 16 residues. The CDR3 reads CASSLGGGRATDTQYF. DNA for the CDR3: TGTGCCAGCAGCTTAGGAGGCGGGAGGGCAACCGATACGCAGTATTTT.

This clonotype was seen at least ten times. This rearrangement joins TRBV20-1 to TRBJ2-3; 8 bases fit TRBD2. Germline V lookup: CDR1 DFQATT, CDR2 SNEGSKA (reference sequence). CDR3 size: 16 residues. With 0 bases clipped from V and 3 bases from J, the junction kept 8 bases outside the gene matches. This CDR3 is CSARDEAGGYTDTQYF. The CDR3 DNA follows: TGCAGTGCTAGAGATGAGGCGGGGGGATATACAGATACGCAGTATTTT.

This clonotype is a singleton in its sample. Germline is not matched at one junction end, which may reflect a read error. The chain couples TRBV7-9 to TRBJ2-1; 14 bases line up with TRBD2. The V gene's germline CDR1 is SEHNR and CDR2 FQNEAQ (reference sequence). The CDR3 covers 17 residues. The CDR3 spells CASNLGTSGGSYNEQFF. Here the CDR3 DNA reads TGTGCCAGCAACTTAGGGACTAGCGGGGGCTCCTACAATGAGCAGTTCTTC. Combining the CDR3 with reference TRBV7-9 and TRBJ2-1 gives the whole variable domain DTGVSQNPRHKITKRGQNVTFRCDPISEHNRLYWYRQTLGQGPEFLTYFQNEAQLEKSRLLSDRFSAERPKGSFSTLEIQRTEQGDSAMYLCASNLGTSGGSYNEQFFGPGTRLTVL.

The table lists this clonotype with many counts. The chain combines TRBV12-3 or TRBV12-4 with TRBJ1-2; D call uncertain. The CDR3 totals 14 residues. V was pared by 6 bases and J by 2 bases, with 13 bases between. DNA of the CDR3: TGTGCCAGCAGACATGTAAATCCAAACTATGGCTACACCTTC. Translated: CASRHVNPNYGYTF.

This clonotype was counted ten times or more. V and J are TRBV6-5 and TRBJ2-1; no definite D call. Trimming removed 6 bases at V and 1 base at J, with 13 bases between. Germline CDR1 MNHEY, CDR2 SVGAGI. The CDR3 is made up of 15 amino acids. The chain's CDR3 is CASRTHSLSYNEQFF. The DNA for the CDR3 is TGTGCCAGCAGAACCCACTCCCTATCCTACAATGAGCAGTTCTTC.

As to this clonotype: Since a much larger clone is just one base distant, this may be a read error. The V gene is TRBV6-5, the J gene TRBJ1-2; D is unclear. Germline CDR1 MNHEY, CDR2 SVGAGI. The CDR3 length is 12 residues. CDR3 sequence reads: CASSYTGYGHTF. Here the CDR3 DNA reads TGTGCCAGCAGTTACACCGGCTATGGCCACACCTTC.

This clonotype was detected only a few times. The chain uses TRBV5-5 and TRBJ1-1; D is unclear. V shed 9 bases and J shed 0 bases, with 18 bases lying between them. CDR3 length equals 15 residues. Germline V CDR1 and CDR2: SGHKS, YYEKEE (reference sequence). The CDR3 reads CATHVPGTVNTEAFF. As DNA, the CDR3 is TGTGCCACCCATGTGCCGGGCACAGTGAACACTGAAGCTTTCTTT. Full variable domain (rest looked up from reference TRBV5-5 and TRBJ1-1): DAGVTQSPTHLIKTRGQQVTLRCSPISGHKSVSWYQQVLGQGPQFIFQYYEKEERGRGNFPDRFSARQFPNYSSELNVNALLLGDSALYLCATHVPGTVNTEAFFGQGTRLTVV.

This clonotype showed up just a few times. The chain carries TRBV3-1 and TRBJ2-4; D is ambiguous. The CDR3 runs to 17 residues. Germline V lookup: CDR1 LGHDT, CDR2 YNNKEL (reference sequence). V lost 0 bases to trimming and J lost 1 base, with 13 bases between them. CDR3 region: CASSQDTAVTAKNIQYF. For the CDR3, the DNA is TGTGCCAGCAGCCAAGATACAGCAGTAACGGCCAAAAACATTCAGTACTTC.

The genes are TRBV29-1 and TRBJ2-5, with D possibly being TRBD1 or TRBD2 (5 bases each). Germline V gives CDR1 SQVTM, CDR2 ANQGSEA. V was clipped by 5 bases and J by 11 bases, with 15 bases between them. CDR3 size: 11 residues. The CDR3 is CSVRSGGEQYF. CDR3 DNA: TGCAGCGTTCGCAGTGGGGGTGAGCAGTACTTC.

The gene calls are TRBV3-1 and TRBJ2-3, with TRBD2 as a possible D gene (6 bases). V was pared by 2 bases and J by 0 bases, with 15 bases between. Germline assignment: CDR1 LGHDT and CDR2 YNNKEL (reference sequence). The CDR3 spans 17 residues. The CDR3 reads CASSQRLVAESTDTQYF. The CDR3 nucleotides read TGTGCCAGCAGCCAAAGACTCGTAGCGGAAAGCACAGATACGCAGTATTTT.

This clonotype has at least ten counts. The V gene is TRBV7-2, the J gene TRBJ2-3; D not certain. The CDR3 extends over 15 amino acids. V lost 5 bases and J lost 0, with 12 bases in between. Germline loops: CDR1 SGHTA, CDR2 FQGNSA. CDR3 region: CASSLPPASTDTQYF. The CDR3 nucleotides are TGTGCCAGCAGCCTACCCCCCGCAAGCACAGATACGCAGTATTTT.

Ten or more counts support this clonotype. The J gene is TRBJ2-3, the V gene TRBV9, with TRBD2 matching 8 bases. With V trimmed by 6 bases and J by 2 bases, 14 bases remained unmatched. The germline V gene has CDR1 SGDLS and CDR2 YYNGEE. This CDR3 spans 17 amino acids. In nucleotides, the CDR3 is TGTGCCAGCACCTCCCGGACGGGCGGGGGGCTCACAGATACGCAGTATTTT. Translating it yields CASTSRTGGGLTDTQYF.

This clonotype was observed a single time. In DNA form, the CDR3 reads TGTGCCAGCAGTTTAGTGGTGGGTGGGTACGAGCAGTACTTC. This encodes CASSLVVGGYEQYF. The J gene is TRBJ2-7, the V gene TRBV12-3 or TRBV12-4; D unclear. The V gene lost 1 base and the J gene lost 4 bases, with 11 bases spanning the gap. The CDR3 runs to 14 residues.

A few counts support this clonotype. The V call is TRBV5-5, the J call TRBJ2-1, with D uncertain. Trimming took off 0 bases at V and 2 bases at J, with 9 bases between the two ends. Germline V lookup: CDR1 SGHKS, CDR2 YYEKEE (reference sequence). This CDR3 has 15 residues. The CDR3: CASSLAWVPYNEQFF. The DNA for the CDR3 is TGTGCCAGCAGCTTGGCCTGGGTTCCCTACAATGAGCAGTTCTTC.

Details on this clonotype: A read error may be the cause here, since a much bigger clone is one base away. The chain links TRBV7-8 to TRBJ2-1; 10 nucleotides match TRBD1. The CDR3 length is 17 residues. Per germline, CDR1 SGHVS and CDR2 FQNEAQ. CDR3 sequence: CAGSKRPGQGIYNEQFF. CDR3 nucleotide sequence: TGTGCCGGCAGCAAAAGACCGGGACAGGGGATATACAATGAGCAGTTCTTC.

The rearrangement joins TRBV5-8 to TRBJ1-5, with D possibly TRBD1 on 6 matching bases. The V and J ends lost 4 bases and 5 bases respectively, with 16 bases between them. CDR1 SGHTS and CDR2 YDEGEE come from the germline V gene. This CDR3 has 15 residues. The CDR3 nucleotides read TGTGCCAGCAGCCGGCAGGGGCGTTGGGATCAGCCCCAGCATTTT. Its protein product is CASSRQGRWDQPQHF.

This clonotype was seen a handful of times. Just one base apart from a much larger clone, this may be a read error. The CDR3 nucleotides are TGCAGCGGTGATGGGGCGGGGGATACGCAGTATTTT. Translation gives CSGDGAGDTQYF. This rearrangement joins TRBV29-1 to TRBJ2-3; D possibly corresponds to TRBD2 (6 bases). Trimming removed 7 bases from V and 6 bases from J, with 14 bases in between. Germline CDR1 reads SQVTM; CDR2 reads ANQGSEA. The CDR3 sequence is 12 residues long.

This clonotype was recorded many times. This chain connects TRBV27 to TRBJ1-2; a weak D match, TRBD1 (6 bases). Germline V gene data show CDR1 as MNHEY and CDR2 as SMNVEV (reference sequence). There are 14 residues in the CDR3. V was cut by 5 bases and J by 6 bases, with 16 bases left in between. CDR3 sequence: CASSPDRQADGYTF. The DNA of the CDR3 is TGTGCCAGCAGTCCTGACCGACAGGCCGATGGCTACACCTTC.

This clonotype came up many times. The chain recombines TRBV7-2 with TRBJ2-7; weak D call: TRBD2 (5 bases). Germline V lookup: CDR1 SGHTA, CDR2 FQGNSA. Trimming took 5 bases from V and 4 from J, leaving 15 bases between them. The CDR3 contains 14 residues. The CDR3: CASSPIPGSYEQYF. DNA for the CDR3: TGTGCCAGCAGCCCCATCCCGGGATCTTACGAGCAGTACTTC.

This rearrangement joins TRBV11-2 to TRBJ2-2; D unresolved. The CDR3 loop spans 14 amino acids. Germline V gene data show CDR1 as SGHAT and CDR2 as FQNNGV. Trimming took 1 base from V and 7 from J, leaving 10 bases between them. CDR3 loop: CASSLGERHGELFF. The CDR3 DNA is TGTGCCAGCAGCTTAGGGGAACGACACGGGGAGCTGTTTTTT.